Presented here are 26 T cell receptor beta chains from one specimen sequenced in a study of metastatic and nonmetastatic thyroid tumors. From the PCR reads, TCRdb re-called clones with MiXCR. In the table there are 23,000 or so clones, 10% to 15% of which are singletons. Nobody among the patients had been given any treatment before thyroid surgery. Sequenced input: blood. Receptors originate from a female donor with papillary thyroid cancer or a benign thyroid nodule (not recorded which). Some clones in this sample may be carry-over from other donors' samples.

This clone showed up many times. This could be a read error, since a much larger clone is one nucleotide away. V is TRBV19 and J is TRBJ2-1; D may be TRBD2 (5 bases). Germline V gene sequence: CDR1 LNHDA, CDR2 SQIVND (reference sequence). The V and J ends lost 4 bases and 7 bases respectively, with 11 bases between them. The CDR3 covers 13 residues. The CDR3 region has the DNA TGTGCCAGTAGTAATATAGGGAGAAATGAGCAGTTCTTC. The encoded protein is CASSNIGRNEQFF.

This clone was picked up many times. The rearrangement links TRBV11-1 to TRBJ2-3; 11 nucleotides align to TRBD2. Germline values: CDR1 SGHAT, CDR2 FQDESV (reference sequence). Losses at the gene ends were 8 bases for V and 4 bases for J; bases not matched to a gene: 8. This CDR3 is built from 15 residues. The CDR3 region is CASETGTSGADTQYF. The CDR3 DNA reads TGTGCCAGCGAGACGGGGACTAGCGGAGCAGATACGCAGTATTTT.

This clone was counted many times. This chain links TRBV18 with TRBJ2-1; 11 bases are a match to TRBD2. The CDR3 has 15 amino acids. The germline V gene has CDR1 KGHSH and CDR2 LQKENI. Germline trimming cut 4 bases from V and 8 bases from J; bases unmatched to any gene: 7. CDR3 sequence: CASSLTSGSIYEQFF. DNA for the CDR3: TGTGCCAGCTCACTAACTAGCGGGAGTATTTATGAGCAGTTCTTC.

This clone was seen many times. The CDR3 region has the DNA TGTGCCAGCAGTTTAGAGGGGGCTATCGGGGAGCTGTTTTTT. It yields the protein CASSLEGAIGELFF. The J gene is TRBJ2-2, the V gene TRBV12-3 or TRBV12-4; 7 bases fit TRBD1. J lost 7 bases, V lost 1 base, and 3 bases had no gene match. CDR3 length: 14 residues.

This CDR3 reads CAWRSLGGYSYEQYF. CDR3 nucleotide sequence: TGTGCCTGGAGATCTCTCGGGGGGTACTCCTACGAGCAGTATTTT. The chain is built from TRBV30 and TRBJ2-3; 7 bases map to TRBD2. Unmatched junction bases numbered 17, after V lost 3 bases and J lost 11 bases. The germline CDR1 and CDR2 sequences are GTSNPN and SVGIG (reference sequence). The CDR3 is made up of 15 amino acids.

The rearrangement uses TRBV4-1 and TRBJ1-5; 7 nucleotides match TRBD1. This CDR3 comprises 14 residues. With 2 bases clipped from V and 15 bases from J, the junction kept 13 bases outside the gene matches. Germline loops: CDR1 MGHRA, CDR2 YSYEKL. The CDR3 DNA reads TGCGCCAGCAGCCAAAGAAATGATGGACAGGTTGTGCATTTT. It is translated as CASSQRNDGQVVHF.

This clone was seen at least ten times. This chain joins TRBV4-3 and TRBJ2-7; the D gene is possibly TRBD2 (6 bases). Between the trimmed V and J ends, which lost 1 base and 3 bases, there was a span of 13 bases. The CDR3 has 15 residues. Per the germline V gene, CDR1 is LGHNA and CDR2 is YSLEER. The CDR3 here is CASSQVAGSNYEQYF. The CDR3 DNA follows: TGCGCCAGCAGCCAAGTGGCGGGGTCCAACTACGAGCAGTACTTC.

The chain employs TRBV10-3 and TRBJ2-1; no clear D. CDR1 and CDR2 from the germline V gene are ENHRY and SYGVKD. The V and J ends lost 6 bases and 5 bases respectively, with 8 bases between them. The CDR3 has 12 amino acids. The CDR3: CAIRDINNEQFF. The CDR3 DNA is TGTGCCATCAGAGACATTAACAATGAGCAGTTCTTC.

This clone has only a few counts. This sequence joins TRBV10-3 and TRBJ2-1; D is perhaps TRBD2 (6 bases). Germline V CDR1 and CDR2: ENHRY, SYGVKD. Trimming pared 7 bases from V and 3 bases from J, leaving 10 bases between. CDR3 size: 13 residues. Here the CDR3 DNA reads TGTGCCATCATGGGCGGGATCTACAATGAGCAGTTCTTC. This sequence encodes CAIMGGIYNEQFF.

For this clone: Other DNA sequences in this sample translate to the same CDR3. The chain uses TRBV9 and TRBJ2-5; 10 bases line up with TRBD2. CDR3 length: 17 amino acids. Germline assignment: CDR1 SGDLS and CDR2 YYNGEE. Trimming cost V 0 bases and J 4 bases; bases outside gene matches: 9. This chain's CDR3 is CASSVGTSGISRETQYF. The CDR3 region has the DNA TGTGCCAGCAGCGTAGGTACTAGCGGGATATCTAGAGAGACCCAGTACTTC.

This clone showed up just a few times. The V gene is TRBV7-9, the J gene TRBJ1-2; D unclear. Per the germline V gene, CDR1 is SEHNR and CDR2 is FQNEAQ (reference sequence). CDR3 size: 15 residues. V was shortened by 4 bases and J by 0 bases, with 12 bases between the two germline ends. CDR3 sequence reads: CASSWVTEANYGYTF. The CDR3 coding sequence is TGTGCCAGCAGCTGGGTCACCGAAGCTAACTATGGCTACACCTTC.

The chain joins TRBV20-1 to TRBJ2-2; 8 nucleotides match TRBD2. V lost 0 bases and J lost 3; bases outside the gene matches: 9. Germline CDR1 and CDR2: DFQATT and SNEGSKA (reference sequence). The CDR3 covers 17 residues. The CDR3 DNA is TGCAGTGCTAGAGATGTAGGGCTAGCGGGCTACACCGGGGAGCTGTTTTTT. It is translated as CSARDVGLAGYTGELFF.

V gene TRBV7-3 combines with J gene TRBJ2-2; 9 bases fit TRBD2. Trimming cost V 6 bases and J 3 bases; bases outside gene matches: 5. CDR1 is SGHTA and CDR2 is FQGTGA in the germline V gene. The CDR3 has 15 residues. In DNA form, the CDR3 reads TGTGCCAGCAGACATAGCGGGAGAGACACCGGGGAGCTGTTTTTT. It codes for CASRHSGRDTGELFF.

This chain uses TRBV4-3 with TRBJ2-6, with D tentatively TRBD2 (6 bases). The germline gives CDR1 LGHNA, CDR2 YSLEER. The CDR3 consists of 16 residues. V lost 0 bases and J lost 2, with 8 bases in between. Written as DNA, the CDR3 is TGCGCCAGCAGCCAAGAAGGAGGGGCTGGGGCCAACGTCCTGACTTTC. Translated, it gives CASSQEGGAGANVLTF.

This clone was recorded many times. J is TRBJ2-7 and V is TRBV5-4; weak D call: TRBD1 (5 bases). The germline V gene has CDR1 SGHNT and CDR2 YYREEE (reference sequence). The CDR3 is 15 amino acids. The V end was cut by 0 bases, the J end by 4 bases, with 14 bases between. As DNA, the CDR3 is TGTGCCAGCAGCTTGGAGGGCAGGGTGGGGTACGAGCAGTACTTC. This encodes CASSLEGRVGYEQYF.

This clone occurred many times. The CDR3 region is CASSVGLAGWDEQFF. CDR3 bases: TGTGCCAGCAGCGTAGGACTAGCGGGGTGGGATGAGCAGTTCTTC. The J gene is TRBJ2-1, the V gene TRBV7-7; 12 positions match TRBD2. The germline CDR1 and CDR2 sequences are SSHAT and FNYEAQ (reference sequence). The junction had 7 bases not matched to a gene; V was cut back by 5 bases and J by 8 bases. The CDR3 totals 15 residues.

The chain carries TRBV6-1 and TRBJ2-1; a possible D gene is TRBD1 (6 bases). The CDR3 length is 14 residues. The V and J ends lost 6 bases and 11 bases respectively, with 20 bases between them. CDR1 and CDR2 from the germline V gene are MNHNS and SASEGT. The CDR3 here is CASSDRQATRQQFF. The CDR3 nucleotides read TGTGCCAGCAGCGACCGACAGGCTACAAGACAGCAGTTCTTC.

The table lists this clone with many counts. The CDR3 sequence: CASSQGTPPQHF. The CDR3 region has the DNA TGTGCCAGCAGCCAAGGGACACCACCCCAGCATTTT. The chain recombines TRBV4-2 with TRBJ1-5; D perhaps matches TRBD1 (5 bases). The CDR3 runs to 12 residues. V lost 1 base and J lost 10, with 8 bases in between. The germline CDR1 and CDR2 sequences are LGHNA and YNFKEQ.

At least ten counts were recorded for this clone. This chain uses TRBV20-1 with TRBJ2-3; tentative D call: TRBD2 (5 bases). The CDR3 sequence is 14 residues long. Deletions cut 3 bases from V and 6 bases from J, with 16 bases between. Germline loops: CDR1 DFQATT, CDR2 SNEGSKA (reference sequence). The CDR3 loop reads CSASPRAGRDTQYF. The CDR3 DNA follows: TGCAGTGCTAGCCCCCGGGCGGGTAGGGATACGCAGTATTTT.

This clone came up many times. This chain links TRBV6-6 with TRBJ2-7; no reliable D call. Germline V gene data show CDR1 as MNHNY and CDR2 as SVGAGI (reference sequence). V lost 2 bases and J 4 bases, leaving 6 bases between the germline ends. CDR3 length: 12 residues. The CDR3 region is CASSYVEYEQYF. CDR3 DNA sequence: TGTGCCAGCAGTTACGTGGAGTACGAGCAGTACTTC.

In this sample, this clone turned up many times. The chain carries TRBV20-1 and TRBJ2-7, with no clear D. V gave up 3 bases and J gave up 3 bases, with 12 bases separating them. This CDR3 spans 13 amino acids. Germline V lookup: CDR1 DFQATT, CDR2 SNEGSKA (reference sequence). In DNA, the CDR3 is TGCAGTGCTAGGGCCCCTCTGGGCTACGAGCAGTACTTC. It translates to CSARAPLGYEQYF.

This clone has at least ten counts. The CDR3 sequence is CASSQTSWETQYF. In DNA, the CDR3 is TGTGCCAGCAGCCAGACTAGTTGGGAGACCCAGTACTTC. This chain joins TRBV3-1 and TRBJ2-5; tentatively, D is TRBD2 (6 bases). The CDR3 has 13 amino acids. The V end lost 3 bases, the J end lost 5 bases, and 10 bases lay between the germline ends. Per germline, CDR1 LGHDT and CDR2 YNNKEL (reference sequence).

This clone was recorded at least ten times. The V gene is TRBV18, the J gene TRBJ2-7, with a weak D call TRBD2 (8 bases). V dropped 2 bases and J dropped 4 bases, with 15 bases sitting between them. The CDR3 consists of 15 residues. Germline V gene data show CDR1 as KGHSH and CDR2 as LQKENI. The chain's CDR3 is CASSPSGGGQYEQYF. The CDR3, as DNA: TGTGCCAGCTCACCATCGGGAGGGGGCCAATACGAGCAGTACTTC.

This clone has ten or more counts. The chain couples TRBV19 to TRBJ1-1, with TRBD1 matching over 7 bases. The CDR3 covers 16 residues. The V segment lost 4 bases and the J segment 1 base; nucleotides outside the gene matches: 9. CDR1 and CDR2 from the germline V gene are LNHDA and SQIVND (reference sequence). CDR3 region: CASSRLPGQQNTEAFF. CDR3 sequence (DNA): TGTGCCAGTAGTAGACTCCCGGGACAGCAGAACACTGAAGCTTTCTTT.

This clone was seen repeatedly, ten times or more. The junction departs from the called germline gene at one end, perhaps through a read error. V is TRBV7-8 and J is TRBJ2-5, with TRBD2 as a possible D gene (5 bases). The germline CDR1 and CDR2 sequences are SGHVS and FQNEAQ. The CDR3 loop spans 13 amino acids. The CDR3 reads CASSLAPSETQYF. The CDR3 nucleotides are TGTGCCAGCAGCCTAGCCCCCTCAGAGACCCAGTACTTC.

This clone was seen ten or more times. The chain recombines TRBV5-5 with TRBJ2-1; 9 bases line up with TRBD1. The J segment lost 9 bases and the V segment lost 4 bases, leaving 11 bases of the junction unmatched. The CDR3 has 15 amino acids. Germline lookup yields CDR1 SGHKS and CDR2 YYEKEE (reference sequence). The CDR3 nucleotides are TGTGCCAGCAGCGCTACTAGCGACAGGGGGGGTGAGCAGTTCTTC. Its protein product is CASSATSDRGGEQFF.